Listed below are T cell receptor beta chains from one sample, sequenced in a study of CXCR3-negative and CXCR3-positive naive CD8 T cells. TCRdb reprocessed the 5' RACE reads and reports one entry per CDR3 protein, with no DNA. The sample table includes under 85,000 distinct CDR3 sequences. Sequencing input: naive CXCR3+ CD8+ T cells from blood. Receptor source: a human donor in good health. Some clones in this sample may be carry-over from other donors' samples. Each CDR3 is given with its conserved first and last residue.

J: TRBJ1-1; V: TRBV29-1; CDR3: CSAPELTEAFF
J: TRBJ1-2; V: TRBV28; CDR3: CASGEQGYYGYTF
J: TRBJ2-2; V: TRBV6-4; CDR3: CASSRAGSGELFF
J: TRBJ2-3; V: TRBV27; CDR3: CASSSRDSLLDTQYF
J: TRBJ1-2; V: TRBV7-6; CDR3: CASSSGGAWGYTF
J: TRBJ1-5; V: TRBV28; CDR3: CASSLDLADNQPQHF
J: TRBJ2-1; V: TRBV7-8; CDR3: CASSLAAGGRYEQFF
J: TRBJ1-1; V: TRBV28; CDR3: CASSLAGKNTEAFF
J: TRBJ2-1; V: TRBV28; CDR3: CASSLASGYNEQFF
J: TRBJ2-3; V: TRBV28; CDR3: CASRGFFGTDTQYF
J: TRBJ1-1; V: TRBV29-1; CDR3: CSVEHMNTEAFF
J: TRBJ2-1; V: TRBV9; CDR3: CASRHRQGKLAGGSAEQFF
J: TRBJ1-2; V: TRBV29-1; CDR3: CSVVSTAKSGYTF
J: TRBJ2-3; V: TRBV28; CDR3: CASSFSTSTDTQYF
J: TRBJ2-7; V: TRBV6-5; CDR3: CASSYSSGVIAYEQYF
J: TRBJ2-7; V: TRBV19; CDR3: CASSAGQGGFDEQYF
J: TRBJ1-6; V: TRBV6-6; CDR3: CASSTLQGARNSSLHF
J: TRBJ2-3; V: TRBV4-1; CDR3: CASSQVLAGTDTQYF
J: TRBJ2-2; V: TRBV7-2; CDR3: CASSLGGLRGELFF
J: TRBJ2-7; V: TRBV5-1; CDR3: CASSIHTSSYEQYF
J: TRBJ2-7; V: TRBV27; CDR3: CASSAGTTYEQYF
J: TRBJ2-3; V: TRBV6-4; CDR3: CASSTDPGSTDTQYF
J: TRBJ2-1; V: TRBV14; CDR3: CASSLTDAQGYEQFF
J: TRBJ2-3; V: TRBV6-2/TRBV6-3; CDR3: CASGSLGGFTDTQYF
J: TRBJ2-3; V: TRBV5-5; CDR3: CASSLAGTTDTQYF
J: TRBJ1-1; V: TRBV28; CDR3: CASSPPGVSEAFF
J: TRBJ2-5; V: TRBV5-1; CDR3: CASRFESGYQETQYF
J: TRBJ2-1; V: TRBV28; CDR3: CASSPLTSNEQFF
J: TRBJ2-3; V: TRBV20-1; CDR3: CSAQTGRVSLTDTQYF
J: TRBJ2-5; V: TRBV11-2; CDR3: CASSLARDRPARETQYF
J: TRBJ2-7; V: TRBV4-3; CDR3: CASSQDRDSNYEQYF
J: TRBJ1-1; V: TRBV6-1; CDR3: CASDLVGGTANTEAFF
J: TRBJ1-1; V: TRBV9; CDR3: CASSVEGMWGGTTEAFF
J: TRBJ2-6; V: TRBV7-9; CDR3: CASSHTGTGDGGANVLTF
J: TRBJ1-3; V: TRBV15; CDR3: CATSRDLASGNTIYF
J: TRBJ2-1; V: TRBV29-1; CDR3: CSVILGPSAGEQFF
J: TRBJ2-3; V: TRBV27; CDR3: CASSPLVAGGPTDTQYF
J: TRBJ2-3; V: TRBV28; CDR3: CASSPDRSTDTQYF
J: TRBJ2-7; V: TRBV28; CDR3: CASSPLSGGVREQYF
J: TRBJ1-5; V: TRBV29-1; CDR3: CSVDTGTDNQPQHF
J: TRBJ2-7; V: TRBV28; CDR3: CASSSIGTGSAYEQYF
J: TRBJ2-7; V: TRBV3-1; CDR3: CASSQGRWSYEQYF
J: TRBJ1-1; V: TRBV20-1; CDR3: CSARPGGPEAFF
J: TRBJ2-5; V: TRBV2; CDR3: CASSADRTEETQYF
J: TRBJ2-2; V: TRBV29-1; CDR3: CSVDEDGELFF
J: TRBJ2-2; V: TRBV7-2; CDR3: CASSPKLGQVVPGYTGELFF
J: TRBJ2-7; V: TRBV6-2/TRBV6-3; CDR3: CASSTTTLGYEQYF
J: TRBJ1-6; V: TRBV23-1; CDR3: CASRPDRSSYNSPLHF
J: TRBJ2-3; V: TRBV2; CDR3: CASSTWRGSSTDTQYF
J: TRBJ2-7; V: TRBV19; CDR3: CASSIEAGSYEQYF
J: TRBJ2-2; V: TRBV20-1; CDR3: CSAYRTGELFF
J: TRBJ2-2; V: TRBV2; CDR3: CASSQSGPIPPGELFF
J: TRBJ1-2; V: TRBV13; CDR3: CASSLRAPYGSYTF